This T cell receptor beta chain is from a study of cytomegalovirus exposure and HLA in healthy donors. Study outcomes and limitations: The HLA-A and HLA-B alleles of most subjects were reportedly predicted accurately from TCR beta sequences. Later analysis suggested links between common viral pathogens and several top significant clusters.

The primer mix had 60 Vbeta and 13 Jbeta primers. Method: immunoSEQ multiplex PCR; TCRdb's copy keeps in-frame clones and lacks some. Here the sample spans 150,000 to 200,000 clones, about 90% being singletons. CDR3 size: 16 residues. The V and J ends lost 5 bases and 7 bases, in that order; junction bases with no gene match: 13. Germline V CDR1 and CDR2: LNHDA, SQIVND (reference sequence). A remark on this clone: Antigen: not known.

This sequence originates from a girl under two years old in good health and CMV-seronegative. V gene TRBV19 combines with J gene TRBJ1-5, with 8 nucleotides matching TRBD1. Sequencing used PBMCs. The CDR3 DNA is TGTGCCAGTAGTCGCTATCTTGACAGGGGAGGACAGCCCCAGCATTTT. It specifies CASSRYLDRGGQPQHF.